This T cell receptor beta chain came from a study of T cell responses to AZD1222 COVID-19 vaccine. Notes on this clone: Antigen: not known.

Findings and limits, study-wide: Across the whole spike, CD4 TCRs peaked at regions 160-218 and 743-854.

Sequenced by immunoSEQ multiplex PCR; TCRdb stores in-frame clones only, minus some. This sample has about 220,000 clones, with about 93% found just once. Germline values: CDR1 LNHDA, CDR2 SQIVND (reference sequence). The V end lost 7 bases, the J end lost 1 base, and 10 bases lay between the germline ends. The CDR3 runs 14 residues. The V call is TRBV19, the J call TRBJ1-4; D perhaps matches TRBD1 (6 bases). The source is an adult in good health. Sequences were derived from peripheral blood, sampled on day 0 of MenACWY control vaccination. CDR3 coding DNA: TGTGCCAGTAAACAGGGTCTAACTAATGAAAAACTGTTTTTT. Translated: CASKQGLTNEKLFF.